Many counts were recorded for the clone carrying this TCR beta chain. Its antigen is unidentified. This sample was taken from a study of neurological immune-mediated disorders. Synthesis of cDNA was performed by 5'RACE using 10-nucleotide random UMIs. TCRdb analysed the 5' RACE reads with MiXCR anew, one entry per CDR3 protein. The sample shows 55,000 to 70,000 distinct CDR3 sequences, over 10% of them seen only once. Whole-study findings and limits: The greatest degree of TCR clonal expansion was observed in HTLV-1-associated myelopathy, with the lowest in multiple sclerosis, below that of healthy controls. The expanded clones of different subjects shared no CDR3 amino acid sequences (suggesting private repertoires in all groups).

The study used blood bank volunteers in Maryland, USA, as healthy controls. V was cut by 5 bases and J by 8 bases, with 18 bases left in between. Germline V lookup: CDR1 MGHRA, CDR2 YSYEKL. This CDR3 region has 14 residues. This clonotype was sampled from a man aged 55-75 years in good health. Sequencing was carried out using PBMCs. V gene TRBV4-1 combines with J gene TRBJ1-2; D is ambiguous. CDR3 sequence reads: CASSFRDGFRGYTF. DNA of the CDR3: TGCGCCAGCAGCTTTCGGGATGGCTTTAGGGGCTACACCTTC.